The 9 T cell receptor beta chains in this list originate from one sample, sequenced in a study of T cells and Merkel cell carcinoma outcomes. Data came from immunoSEQ multiplex PCR; TCRdb stores just in-frame clones and leaves some out. The table has approximately 6,500 clones, approximately 80% seen once. The source material was tumor tissue from Merkel cell carcinoma. All receptors come from a human donor with Merkel cell carcinoma.

This clone appeared a few times. The rearrangement links TRBV6-5 to TRBJ2-1, with a tentative D call TRBD1 (6 bases). The CDR3 runs 15 residues. V was shortened by 0 bases and J by 7 bases, with 13 bases between the two germline ends. The germline CDR1 and CDR2 sequences are MNHEY and SVGAGI. CDR3 loop: CASSYSSGAVNEQFF. The CDR3 bases are TGTGCCAGCAGTTACTCGTCAGGGGCGGTAAATGAGCAGTTCTTC.

This sequence joins TRBV5-4 and TRBJ2-5; TRBD1 is a possible D gene (6 bases). V dropped 5 bases and J dropped 5 bases, with 16 bases sitting between them. CDR1 and CDR2 (germline): SGHNT, YYREEE (reference sequence). This CDR3 spans 14 amino acids. The CDR3 region has the DNA TGTGCCAGCAGTCCAGGGGCGGAGAAGGAGACCCAGTACTTC. Translation: CASSPGAEKETQYF.

The CDR3 reads CASSDTDTLVPYEQYF. The CDR3 DNA is TGTGCCAGCAGTGATACGGACACGTTAGTCCCCTACGAGCAGTACTTC. The rearrangement joins TRBV25-1 to TRBJ2-7, with a possible D match to TRBD1 (5 bases). V was trimmed by 3 bases and J by 2 bases, leaving 17 bases between them. In germline, CDR1 is MGHDK, CDR2 SYGVNS. The CDR3 extends over 16 amino acids.

The chain recombines TRBV5-6 with TRBJ2-6; unclear D gene. This CDR3 comprises 15 residues. The germline CDR1 and CDR2 sequences are SGHDT and YYEEEE. The V and J ends lost 4 bases and 5 bases respectively, with 13 bases between them. The CDR3: CASSPGFSRANVLTF. CDR3 DNA sequence: TGTGCCAGCAGCCCCGGTTTTTCCCGGGCCAACGTCCTGACTTTC.

The chain is built from TRBV7-9 and TRBJ1-6, with 7 nucleotides matching TRBD1. The V gene's germline CDR1 is SEHNR and CDR2 FQNEAQ (reference sequence). The V segment lost 6 bases and the J segment 8 bases; nucleotides outside the gene matches: 7. This CDR3 has 14 amino acids. The CDR3 protein is CASSPGTEYSPLHF. In DNA form, the CDR3 reads TGTGCCAGCAGTCCCGGGACAGAGTATTCACCCCTCCACTTT.

The genes are TRBV7-9 and TRBJ2-1; 7 bases match TRBD1. There are 17 residues in the CDR3. The junction had 15 bases not matched to a gene; V was cut back by 3 bases and J by 7 bases. The V gene's germline CDR1 is SEHNR and CDR2 FQNEAQ (reference sequence). DNA for the CDR3: TGTGCCAGCAGCTTGAGACAACCGGGACAGAGAAAGAATGAGCAGTTCTTC. Protein sequence: CASSLRQPGQRKNEQFF.

The chain links TRBV6-1 to TRBJ1-2, with 8 bases identical to TRBD1. V shed 6 bases, J shed 6 bases, and the junction held 9 bases outside the gene matches. CDR3 size: 14 residues. Germline V gene data show CDR1 as MNHNS and CDR2 as SASEGT. This chain's CDR3 is CASSLGWTGNGYTF. The CDR3 DNA is TGTGCCAGCAGCTTGGGTTGGACAGGGAATGGCTACACCTTC.

A remark on this clone: Other DNA sequences from this sample encode an identical CDR3 as well. This sequence joins TRBV30 and TRBJ1-1, with D perhaps TRBD1 (6 bases). The V end lost 3 bases, the J end lost 7 bases, and 18 bases lay between the germline ends. Germline values: CDR1 GTSNPN, CDR2 SVGIG (reference sequence). The CDR3 sequence is 14 residues long. CDR3 region: CAWRYPGQRIEAFF. CDR3 DNA sequence: TGTGCCTGGAGATACCCCGGACAGCGAATTGAAGCTTTCTTT.

The rearrangement joins TRBV6-5 to TRBJ1-2; D unclear. CDR1 is MNHEY, CDR2 SVGAGI, per germline. The CDR3 covers 14 residues. The germline V and J ends were trimmed by 2 bases and 8 bases, with 15 bases remaining between them. CDR3 amino acids: CASSYRGRPGGYTF. CDR3 sequence (DNA): TGTGCCAGCAGTTACCGCGGACGGCCCGGGGGCTACACCTTC.